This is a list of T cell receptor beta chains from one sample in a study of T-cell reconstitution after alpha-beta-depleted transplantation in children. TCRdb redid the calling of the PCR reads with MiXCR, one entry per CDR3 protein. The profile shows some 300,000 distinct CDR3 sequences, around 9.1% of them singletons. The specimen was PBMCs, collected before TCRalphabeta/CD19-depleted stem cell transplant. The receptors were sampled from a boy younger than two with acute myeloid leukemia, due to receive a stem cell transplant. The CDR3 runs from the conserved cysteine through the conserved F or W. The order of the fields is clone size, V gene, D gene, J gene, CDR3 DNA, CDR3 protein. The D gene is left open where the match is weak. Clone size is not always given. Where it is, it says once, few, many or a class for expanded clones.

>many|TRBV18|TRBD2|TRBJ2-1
TGTGCCAGCTCACCATTTTCCGGACTAGCGGGCTTCAGCTCCTACAATGAGCAGTTCTTC
CASSPFSGLAGFSSYNEQFF
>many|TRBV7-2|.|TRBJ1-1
TGTGCCAGCAGCTTAAGCCGAGAGACTGAAGCTTTCTTT
CASSLSRETEAFF
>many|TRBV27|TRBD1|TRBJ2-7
TGTGCCAGCAGCTCGATGGGACAGACCTACGAGCAGTACTTC
CASSSMGQTYEQYF
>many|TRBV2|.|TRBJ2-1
TGTGCCAGCAGTGAATTAACGGGGGCCCCCCTCTACAATGAGCAGTTCTTC
CASSELTGAPLYNEQFF
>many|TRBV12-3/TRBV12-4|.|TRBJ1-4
TGTGCCAGCTCGATGGGCCACCCGGGGGAAAAACTGTTTTTT
CASSMGHPGEKLFF
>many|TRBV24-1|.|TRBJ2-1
TGTGCCACCAGTGATCCGCAAAGGGGAGGAAATGAGCAGTTCTTC
CATSDPQRGGNEQFF
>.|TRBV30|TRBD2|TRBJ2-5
TGTGCCTGGAGTGTGGGCGGGGGGCCGAAGGAGACCCAGTACTTC
CAWSVGGGPKETQYF
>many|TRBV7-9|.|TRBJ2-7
TGTGCCAGCAAAAACGAGCAGTACTTC
CASKNEQYF
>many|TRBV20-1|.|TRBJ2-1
TGCAGTGCTAGCCCTAGCGTCCTTTCCTACAATGAGCAGTTCTTC
CSASPSVLSYNEQFF
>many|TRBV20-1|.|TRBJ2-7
TGCAGTGCCGAGGACATCTCCTACGAGCAGTACTTC
CSAEDISYEQYF
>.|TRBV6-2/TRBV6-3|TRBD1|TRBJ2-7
TGTGCCAGCAGTTACCCGACTGTCCGGACAGGGGCCTATTACGAGCAGTACTTC
CASSYPTVRTGAYYEQYF
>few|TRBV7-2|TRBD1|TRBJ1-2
TGTGCCAGCAGCTTAGGAGGCCAGGGGGCGTTTAACTATGGCTACACCTTC
CASSLGGQGAFNYGYTF
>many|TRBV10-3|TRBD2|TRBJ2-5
TGTGCCATCAGTCCTAGCGGGAGTATGCGAGAGACCCAGTACTTC
CAISPSGSMRETQYF
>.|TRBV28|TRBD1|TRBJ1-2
TGTGCCAGCAGATTACGACAGGGGGCCGGTGGCTACACCTTC
CASRLRQGAGGYTF